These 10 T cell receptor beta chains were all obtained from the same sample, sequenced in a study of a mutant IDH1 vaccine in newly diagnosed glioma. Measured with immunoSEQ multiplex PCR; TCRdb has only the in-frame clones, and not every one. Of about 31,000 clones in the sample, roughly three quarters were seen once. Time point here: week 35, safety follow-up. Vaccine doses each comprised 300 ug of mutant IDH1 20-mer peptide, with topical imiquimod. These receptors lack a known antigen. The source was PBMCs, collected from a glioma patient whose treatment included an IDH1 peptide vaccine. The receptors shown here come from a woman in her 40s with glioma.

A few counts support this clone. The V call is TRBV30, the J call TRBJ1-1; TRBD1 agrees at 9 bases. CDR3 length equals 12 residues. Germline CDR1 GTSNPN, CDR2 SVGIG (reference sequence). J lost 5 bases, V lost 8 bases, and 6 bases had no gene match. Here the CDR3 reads CALDRGRTEAFF. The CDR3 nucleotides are TGTGCCCTCGACAGGGGGAGAACTGAAGCTTTCTTT.

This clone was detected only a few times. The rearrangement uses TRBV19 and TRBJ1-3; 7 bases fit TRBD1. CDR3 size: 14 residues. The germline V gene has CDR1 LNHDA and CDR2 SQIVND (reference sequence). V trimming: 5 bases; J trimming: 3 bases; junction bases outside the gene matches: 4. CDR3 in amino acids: CASSARTGGNTIYF. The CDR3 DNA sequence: TGTGCCAGTAGTGCCCGGACAGGTGGAAACACCATATATTTT.

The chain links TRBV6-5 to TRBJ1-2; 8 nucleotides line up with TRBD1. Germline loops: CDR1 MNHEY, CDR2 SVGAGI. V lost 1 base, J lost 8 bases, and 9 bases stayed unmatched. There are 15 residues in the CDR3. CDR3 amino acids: CASSYLGRGRGGYTF. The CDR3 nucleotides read TGTGCCAGCAGTTACTTGGGCAGGGGGCGGGGGGGCTACACCTTC.

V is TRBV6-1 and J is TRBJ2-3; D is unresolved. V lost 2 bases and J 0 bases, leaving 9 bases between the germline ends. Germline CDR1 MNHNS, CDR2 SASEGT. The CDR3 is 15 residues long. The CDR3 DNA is TGTGCCAGCAGTGAACACCGTACTAGCACAGATACGCAGTATTTT. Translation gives CASSEHRTSTDTQYF.

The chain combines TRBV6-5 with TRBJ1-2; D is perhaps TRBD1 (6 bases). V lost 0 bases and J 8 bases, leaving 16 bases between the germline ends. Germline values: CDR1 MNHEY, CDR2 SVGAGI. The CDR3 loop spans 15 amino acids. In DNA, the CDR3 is TGTGCCAGCAGTTACTCGTGGGGGGCGAAGGGAGGCTACACCTTC. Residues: CASSYSWGAKGGYTF.

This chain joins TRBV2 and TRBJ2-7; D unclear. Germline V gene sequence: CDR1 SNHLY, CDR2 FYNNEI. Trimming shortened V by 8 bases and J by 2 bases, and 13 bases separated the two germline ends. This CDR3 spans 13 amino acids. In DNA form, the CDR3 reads TGTGCCAGCGTCGGAGACAATACCTACGAGCAGTACTTC. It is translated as CASVGDNTYEQYF.

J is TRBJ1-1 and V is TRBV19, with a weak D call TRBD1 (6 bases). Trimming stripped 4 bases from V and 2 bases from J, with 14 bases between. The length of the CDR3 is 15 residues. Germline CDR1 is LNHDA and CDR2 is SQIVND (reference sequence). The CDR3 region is CASSRYGTPNTEAFF. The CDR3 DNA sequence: TGTGCCAGTAGTAGATACGGGACACCCAACACTGAAGCTTTCTTT.

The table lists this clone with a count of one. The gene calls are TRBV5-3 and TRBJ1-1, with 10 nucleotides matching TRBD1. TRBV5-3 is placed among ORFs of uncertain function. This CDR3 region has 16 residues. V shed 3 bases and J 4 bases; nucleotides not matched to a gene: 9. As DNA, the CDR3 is TGTGCCAGAAGCTCCGGGACAGGGGCCGTTTTCACTGAAGCTTTCTTT. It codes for CARSSGTGAVFTEAFF.

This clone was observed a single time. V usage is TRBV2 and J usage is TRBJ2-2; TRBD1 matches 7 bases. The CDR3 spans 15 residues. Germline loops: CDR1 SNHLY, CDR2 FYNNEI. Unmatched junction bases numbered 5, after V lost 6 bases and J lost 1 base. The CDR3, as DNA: TGTGCCAGCAGCTACAGGGGTTGGAACACCGGGGAGCTGTTTTTT. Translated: CASSYRGWNTGELFF. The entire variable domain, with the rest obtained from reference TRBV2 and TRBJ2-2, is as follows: EPEVTQTPSHQVTQMGQEVILRCVPISNHLYFYWYRQILGQKVEFLVSFYNNEISEKSEIFDDQFSVERPDGSNFTLKIRSTKLEDSAMYFCASSYRGWNTGELFFGEGSRLTVL.

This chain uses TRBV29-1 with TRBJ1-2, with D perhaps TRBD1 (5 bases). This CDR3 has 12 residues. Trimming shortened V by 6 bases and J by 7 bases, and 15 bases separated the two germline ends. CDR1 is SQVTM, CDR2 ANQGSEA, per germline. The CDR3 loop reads CSVGGSGGGYTF. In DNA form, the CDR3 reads TGCAGCGTGGGGGGGTCCGGAGGTGGCTACACCTTC.